This T cell receptor (beta chain) originates from a study of shared clonotypes between healthy human individuals. Clones were sequenced by immunoSEQ multiplex PCR, and TCRdb holds only the in-frame ones, with some missing. The sample consists of just over 2,000,000 clones, around 95% of them appearing once. The trim removed 0 bases at V and 8 bases at J, leaving 8 bases unmatched. Germline CDR1 and CDR2: SGHDT and YYEEEE. The CDR3 spans 17 residues. Donors included only healthy HIV-negative adults lacking recent acute infections or vaccinations. This sequence originates from a man younger than 35 in good health. The gene calls are TRBV5-6 and TRBJ1-6, with 10 bases lining up with TRBD1. Sequencing used naive CD4+ T cells sorted from blood. As to subset: CD45RA+ positively selected. The CDR3 loop reads CASSLDGTGVYHSPLHF. CDR3 in DNA: TGTGCCAGCAGCTTGGATGGGACAGGGGTTTATCATTCACCCCTCCACTTT.